This T cell receptor beta chain was identified in a study of T cells after yellow fever vaccination. MiXCR, applied by TCRdb to the 5' RACE reads, yields one record per CDR3 protein. This table has fewer than 400,000 distinct CDR3 sequences, over 8.5% appearing once. CDR3 size: 12 residues. V was shortened by 10 bases and J by 1 base, with 8 bases between the two germline ends. Germline CDR1 reads MNHEY; CDR2 reads SVGAGI. The sample was CD4+ T cells sorted from PBMCs, taken 45 days after the yellow fever booster vaccination. The rearrangement joins TRBV6-5 to TRBJ1-3, with a tentative D call TRBD1 (6 bases). This TCR was sampled from a young man who received the YFV17D yellow fever vaccine. Here the CDR3 DNA reads TGTGCCACCACAGGGTCTGGAAACACCATATATTTT. This sequence encodes CATTGSGNTIYF.